This T cell receptor beta chain was profiled in a study of T cell responses to AZD1222 COVID-19 vaccine. On this clone: What it binds is not known.

Sequencing was performed with immunoSEQ multiplex PCR; in TCRdb, only in-frame clones are kept and a portion is missing. The sample lists approximately 99,000 clones; approximately 90% were seen once. Notes on the study in general: A mostly white British donor set with more females was recruited, and clonal diversity was possibly underestimated.

Trimming took off 4 bases at V and 7 bases at J, with 19 bases between the two ends. Per the germline V gene, CDR1 is MNHNS and CDR2 is SASEGT. The CDR3 is 16 amino acids. The TCR was taken from an adult who received the AZD1222 COVID-19 vaccine. This chain links TRBV6-1 with TRBJ1-4; D might be TRBD1 (5 bases). The input for sequencing was peripheral blood, taken 28 days after the second AZD1222 dose. CDR3 protein: CASSGPPGSGSEKLFF. CDR3 sequence (DNA): TGTGCCAGCAGTGGCCCCCCAGGGTCGGGAAGTGAAAAACTGTTTTTT.